Listed below are T cell receptor beta chains from one sample, sequenced in a study of blood T cell repertoires in COVID-19. The data were produced by immunoSEQ multiplex PCR, yet TCRdb's version contains in-frame clones alone and is incomplete. This repertoire shows 100,000 to 120,000 clones, around 83% found once; its top ten account for 5% to 6%. The sample was peripheral blood. The receptor set was obtained from a woman between 55 and 75 years old with COVID-19, enrolled during active disease. Each CDR3 is given with its conserved first and last residue. The D gene is left open where the match is weak. Some rows have no size entry. The others give once, few or many, or a class for an expanded clone.

CASSLYLVRGSTGELFF TGTGCCAGCAGCTTGTACTTGGTCAGGGGAAGCACCGGGGAGCTGTTTTTT 17 TRBV5-6 - TRBJ2-2 few
CASSSTGQPQHF TGTGCCAGCAGTTCGACAGGCCAGCCCCAGCATTTT 12 TRBV11-2 - TRBJ1-5 -
CSVRGNTYEQYF TGCAGCGTTCGGGGGAATACCTACGAGCAGTACTTC 12 TRBV29-1 - TRBJ2-7 -
CASSIGQPRSYEQYF TGTGCCAGCAGCATAGGACAGCCTCGTTCCTACGAGCAGTACTTC 15 TRBV7-2 - TRBJ2-7 -
CASSLEGARNTEAFF TGTGCCAGCAGCTTAGAAGGGGCTCGAAACACTGAAGCTTTCTTT 15 TRBV7-9 - TRBJ1-1 -
CASSLRGYNEQFF TGTGCCAGCAGCTTACGCGGGTACAATGAGCAGTTCTTC 13 TRBV11-3 - TRBJ2-1 once
CASSLGQLYNEQFF TGTGCCAGCAGCTTGGGGCAGCTCTACAATGAGCAGTTCTTC 14 TRBV11-3 - TRBJ2-1 -
CASSLSVNQPQHF TGCGCCAGCAGCTTGTCCGTCAATCAGCCCCAGCATTTT 13 TRBV5-1 - TRBJ1-5 -
CASSDHPGGPYGYTF TGTGCCAGCAGTGATCATCCGGGGGGGCCCTATGGCTACACCTTC 15 TRBV6-1 - TRBJ1-2 -
CASSITENTEAFF TGTGCCAGCAGCATCACAGAGAACACTGAAGCTTTCTTT 13 TRBV11-1 - TRBJ1-1 -
CASSWDSSTDTQYF TGTGCCAGCAGTTGGGACAGCTCCACAGATACGCAGTATTTT 14 TRBV6-5 TRBD1 TRBJ2-3 -
CAISESGQGALIRRGELFF TGTGCCATCAGTGAATCGGGGCAGGGGGCTCTTATACGACGCGGGGAGCTGTTTTTT 19 TRBV10-3 TRBD1 TRBJ2-2 -
CASSQDSLLDRAGYTF TGTGCCAGCAGCCAAGATAGCCTCCTCGACAGGGCTGGCTACACCTTC 16 TRBV3-1/TRBV3-2 TRBD1 TRBJ1-2 -
CASSPSTGPNQPQHF TGTGCCAGCTCACCGTCGACAGGGCCGAATCAGCCCCAGCATTTT 15 TRBV18 TRBD1 TRBJ1-5 -
CASSQGTSGYTDTQYF TGCGCCAGCAGCCAGGGCACTAGCGGGTACACAGATACGCAGTATTTT 16 TRBV4-1 TRBD2 TRBJ2-3 few
CASSQGTGGTSNYGYTF TGTGCCAGCAGCCAGGGGACAGGGGGGACCTCTAACTATGGCTACACCTTC 17 TRBV3-1/TRBV3-2 TRBD1 TRBJ1-2 -
CASSEQGNAPGELFF TGTGCCAGCAGCGAGCAGGGGAACGCCCCCGGGGAGCTGTTTTTT 15 TRBV7-8 - TRBJ2-2 -
CASNWNTEAFF TGTGCCAGCAACTGGAACACTGAAGCTTTCTTT 11 TRBV6-5 - TRBJ1-1 -
CSASSGGRFADTQYF TGCAGTGCCAGTAGCGGGGGGAGATTCGCAGATACGCAGTATTTT 15 TRBV20-1 TRBD2 TRBJ2-3 -
CASSETGPNYGYTF TGTGCCAGCAGCGAGACAGGGCCTAACTATGGCTACACCTTC 14 TRBV6-5 TRBD1 TRBJ1-2 -
CASSLSLAGEETQYF TGCGCCAGCAGCCTGTCTCTAGCGGGGGAAGAGACCCAGTACTTC 15 TRBV5-1 TRBD2 TRBJ2-5 -
CASSYPPSAELFF TGTGCCAGCAGTTACCCCCCTAGCGCGGAGCTGTTTTTT 13 TRBV6-5 - TRBJ2-2 -
CASSALVQGAISNEQFF TGTGCCAGCAGCGCCCTGGTTCAGGGGGCTATATCCAATGAGCAGTTCTTC 17 TRBV7-6 TRBD1 TRBJ2-1 -
CASSQDFPSGVNTEAFF TGTGCCAGCAGCCAAGATTTCCCCTCGGGGGTTAACACTGAAGCTTTCTTT 17 TRBV3-1/TRBV3-2 - TRBJ1-1 -
CASSQSGQSEAFF TGCGCCAGCAGTCAATCCGGACAGAGTGAAGCTTTCTTT 13 TRBV23-1 - TRBJ1-1 -
CASSLQGTTEAFF TGTGCCAGCAGCTTACAGGGAACTACTGAAGCTTTCTTT 13 TRBV5-4 - TRBJ1-1 -
CASSPTQGNPYGYTF TGTGCCAGCAGTCCAACTCAGGGAAACCCCTATGGCTACACCTTC 15 TRBV7-3 - TRBJ1-2 -
CASSLEEMDGYTF TGTGCCAGTAGTCTTGAAGAGATGGATGGCTACACCTTC 13 TRBV19 - TRBJ1-2 -
CASSDAGAVLEKLFF TGTGCCAGCAGTGATGCAGGGGCTGTGTTGGAAAAACTGTTTTTT 15 TRBV6-1 - TRBJ1-4 -
CASSDFTGGGGNQPQHF TGTGCCAGCAGTGATTTTACAGGAGGGGGGGGCAATCAGCCCCAGCATTTT 17 TRBV25-1 - TRBJ1-5 few
CASSPGGTGETQYF TGTGCCAGCAGCCCCGGGGGTACGGGGGAGACCCAGTACTTC 14 TRBV5-4 - TRBJ2-5 -
CASSLGEGVGPYGYTF TGTGCCAGCAGCTTGGGAGAAGGTGTCGGCCCCTATGGCTACACCTTC 16 TRBV7-9 - TRBJ1-2 -
CASSPRDTNNQPQHF TGTGCCAGTAGCCCTAGGGACACTAACAATCAGCCCCAGCATTTT 15 TRBV19 - TRBJ1-5 few
CASQLGQLSTDTQYF TGTGCCAGTCAGTTGGGACAGCTGAGCACAGATACGCAGTATTTT 15 TRBV2 TRBD1 TRBJ2-3 -
CAINRSNYGYTF TGTGCCATAAACAGGTCTAACTATGGCTACACCTTC 12 TRBV10-3 - TRBJ1-2 -
CASSWGTSGYNEQFF TGCGCCAGCAGTTGGGGGACTAGCGGTTACAATGAGCAGTTCTTC 15 TRBV4-1 TRBD2 TRBJ2-1 -
CASSRRQGNGYTF TGTGCCAGCAGCCGCAGACAGGGGAACGGCTACACCTTC 13 TRBV14 TRBD1 TRBJ1-2 -
CASSLLGTTEKGNTGELFF TGTGCCAGCAGCTTGTTGGGGACAACAGAAAAGGGAAACACCGGGGAGCTGTTTTTT 19 TRBV5-6 - TRBJ2-2 -
CASSSNTGELFF TGTGCCAGCAGTAGCAACACCGGGGAGCTGTTTTTT 12 TRBV25-1 - TRBJ2-2 -
CSASENEKLFF TGCAGTGCTTCGGAGAATGAAAAACTGTTTTTT 11 TRBV20-1 - TRBJ1-4 -
CASSEGRGGTEAFF TGTGCCAGCAGTGAGGGCAGGGGTGGGACTGAAGCTTTCTTT 14 TRBV2 - TRBJ1-1 -
CASRKGQGDNEKLFF TGTGCCAGTAGGAAAGGACAGGGGGATAATGAAAAACTGTTTTTT 15 TRBV19 TRBD1 TRBJ1-4 -
CASSLSSRAYTEAFF TGTGCCAGCAGCTTAAGTAGCAGGGCCTACACTGAAGCTTTCTTT 15 TRBV7-8 - TRBJ1-1 -
CATSSTGTDTQYF TGTGCCACCAGCAGTACAGGCACAGATACGCAGTATTTT 13 TRBV15 - TRBJ2-3 -
CASSFSLNFYGYTF TGTGCCAGCAGCTTCTCGCTAAACTTCTATGGCTACACCTTC 14 TRBV7-9 - TRBJ1-2 -
CASSAETGGPNEKLFF TGCGCCAGCAGCGCTGAGACAGGGGGCCCTAATGAAAAACTGTTTTTT 16 TRBV5-1 TRBD1 TRBJ1-4 -
CASSRAGTGEQPQHF TGTGCCAGCTCACGTGCCGGGACAGGGGAGCAGCCCCAGCATTTT 15 TRBV18 TRBD1 TRBJ1-5 -
CASSLVLSQAGELFF TGTGCCAGCAGCTTAGTCCTTTCGCAGGCCGGGGAGCTGTTTTTT 15 TRBV7-9 - TRBJ2-2 once